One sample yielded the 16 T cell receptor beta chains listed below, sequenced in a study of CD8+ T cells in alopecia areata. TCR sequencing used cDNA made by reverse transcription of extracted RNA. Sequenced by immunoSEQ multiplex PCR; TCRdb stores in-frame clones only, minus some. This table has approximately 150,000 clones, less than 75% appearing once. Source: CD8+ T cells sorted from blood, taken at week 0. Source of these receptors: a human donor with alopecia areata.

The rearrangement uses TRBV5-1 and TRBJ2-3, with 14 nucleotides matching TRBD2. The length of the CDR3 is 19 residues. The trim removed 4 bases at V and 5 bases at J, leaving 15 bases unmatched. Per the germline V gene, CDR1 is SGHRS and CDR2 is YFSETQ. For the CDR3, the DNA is TGCGCCAGCAGCCTCACCGGGACTAGCGGGGGCCTCGCGGGAGATACGCAGTATTTT. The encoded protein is CASSLTGTSGGLAGDTQYF.

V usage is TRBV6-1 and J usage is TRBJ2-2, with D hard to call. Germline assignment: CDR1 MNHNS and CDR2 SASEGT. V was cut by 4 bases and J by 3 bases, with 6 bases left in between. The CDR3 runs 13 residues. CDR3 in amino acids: CASSAADTGELFF. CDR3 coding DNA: TGTGCCAGCAGTGCGGCCGACACCGGGGAGCTGTTTTTT.

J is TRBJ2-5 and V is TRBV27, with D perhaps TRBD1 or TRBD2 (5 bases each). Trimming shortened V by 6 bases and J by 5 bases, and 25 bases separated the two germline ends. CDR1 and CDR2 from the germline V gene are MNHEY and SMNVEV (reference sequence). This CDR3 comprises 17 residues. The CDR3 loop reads CASRPSPGRWWRETQYF. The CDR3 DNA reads TGTGCCAGCAGACCCTCTCCGGGACGGTGGTGGCGGGAGACCCAGTACTTC.

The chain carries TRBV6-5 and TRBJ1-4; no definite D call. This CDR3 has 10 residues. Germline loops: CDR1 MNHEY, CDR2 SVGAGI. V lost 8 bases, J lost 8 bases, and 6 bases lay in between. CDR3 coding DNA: TGTGCCAGCCGAGGAGAAAAACTGTTTTTT. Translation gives CASRGEKLFF.

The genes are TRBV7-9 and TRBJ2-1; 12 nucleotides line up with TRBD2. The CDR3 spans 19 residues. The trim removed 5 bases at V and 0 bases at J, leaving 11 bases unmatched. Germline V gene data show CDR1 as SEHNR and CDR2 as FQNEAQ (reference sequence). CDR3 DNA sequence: TGTGCCAGCAGCCGGTCTAGCGGGGGGGCCATGAGCTCCTACAATGAGCAGTTCTTC. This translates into CASSRSSGGAMSSYNEQFF.

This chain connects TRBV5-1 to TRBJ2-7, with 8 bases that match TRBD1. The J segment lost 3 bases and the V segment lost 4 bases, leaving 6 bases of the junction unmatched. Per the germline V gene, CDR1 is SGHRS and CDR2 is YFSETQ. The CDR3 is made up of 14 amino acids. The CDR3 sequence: CASSEATGGYEQYF. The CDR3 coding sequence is TGCGCCAGCAGCGAAGCCACAGGGGGCTACGAGCAGTACTTC.

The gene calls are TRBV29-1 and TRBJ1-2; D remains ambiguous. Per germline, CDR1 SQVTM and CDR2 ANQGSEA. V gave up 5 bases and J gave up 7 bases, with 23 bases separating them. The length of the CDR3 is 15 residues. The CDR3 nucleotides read TGCAGCGTTTCTGGGCTTCGTGGGCAGGTTGGTGGCTACACCTTC. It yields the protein CSVSGLRGQVGGYTF.

The CDR3: CASSQRDIQGTEAFF. For the CDR3, the DNA is TGCGCCAGCAGCCAAAGGGACATTCAGGGCACTGAAGCTTTCTTT. The chain has TRBV4-1 and TRBJ1-1; maybe TRBD1 (6 bases). V was cut by 2 bases and J by 4 bases, with 14 bases left in between. This CDR3 comprises 15 residues. The germline V gene has CDR1 MGHRA and CDR2 YSYEKL.

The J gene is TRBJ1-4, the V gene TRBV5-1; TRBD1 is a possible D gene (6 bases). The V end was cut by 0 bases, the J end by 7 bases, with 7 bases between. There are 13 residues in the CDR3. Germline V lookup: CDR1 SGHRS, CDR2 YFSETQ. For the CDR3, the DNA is TGCGCCAGCAGCTTGGAGGGGGGTGAAAAACTGTTTTTT. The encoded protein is CASSLEGGEKLFF.

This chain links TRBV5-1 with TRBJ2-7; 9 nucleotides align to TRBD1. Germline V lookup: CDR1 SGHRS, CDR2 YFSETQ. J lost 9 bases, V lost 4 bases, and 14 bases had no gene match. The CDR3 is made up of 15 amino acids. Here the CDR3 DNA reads TGCGCCAGCAGCGAACCGGGACAGGGCAGTCGGGGGCAGTACTTC. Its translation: CASSEPGQGSRGQYF.

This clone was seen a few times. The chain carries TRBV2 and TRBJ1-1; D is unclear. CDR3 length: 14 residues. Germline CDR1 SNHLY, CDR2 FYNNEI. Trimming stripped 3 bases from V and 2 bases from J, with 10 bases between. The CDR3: CASSESLGNTEAFF. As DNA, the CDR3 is TGTGCCAGCAGTGAGTCGTTGGGTAACACTGAAGCTTTCTTT.

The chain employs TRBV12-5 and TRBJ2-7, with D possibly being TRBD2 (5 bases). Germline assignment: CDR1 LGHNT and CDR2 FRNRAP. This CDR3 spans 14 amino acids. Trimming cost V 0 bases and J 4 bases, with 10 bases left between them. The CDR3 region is CASGLVAGDYEQYF. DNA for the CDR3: TGTGCTAGTGGTTTGGTTGCGGGTGATTACGAGCAGTACTTC.

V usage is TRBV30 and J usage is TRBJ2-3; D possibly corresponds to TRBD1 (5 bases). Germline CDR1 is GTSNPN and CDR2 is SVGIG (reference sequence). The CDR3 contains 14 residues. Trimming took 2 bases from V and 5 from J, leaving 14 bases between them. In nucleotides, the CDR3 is TGTGCCTGGAGTTTAGGGGCCCGCGGAGATACGCAGTATTTT. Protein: CAWSLGARGDTQYF.

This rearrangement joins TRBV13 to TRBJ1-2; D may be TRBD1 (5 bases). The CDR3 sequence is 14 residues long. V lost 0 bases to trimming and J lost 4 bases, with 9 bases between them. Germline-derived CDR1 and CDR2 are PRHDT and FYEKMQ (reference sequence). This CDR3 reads CASSLGRDGYGYTF. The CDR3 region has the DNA TGTGCCAGCAGCTTAGGCAGGGACGGCTATGGCTACACCTTC.

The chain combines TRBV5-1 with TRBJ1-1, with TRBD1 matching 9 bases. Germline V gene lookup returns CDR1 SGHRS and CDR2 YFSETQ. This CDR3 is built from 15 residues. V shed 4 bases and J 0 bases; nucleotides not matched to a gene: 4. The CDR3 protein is CASSTGQGMNTEAFF. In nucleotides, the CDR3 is TGCGCCAGCAGCACGGGACAGGGCATGAACACTGAAGCTTTCTTT.

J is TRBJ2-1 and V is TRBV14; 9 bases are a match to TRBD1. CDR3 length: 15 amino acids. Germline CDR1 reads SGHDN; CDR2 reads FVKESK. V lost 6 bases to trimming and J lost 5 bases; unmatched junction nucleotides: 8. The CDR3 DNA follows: TGTGCCAGCAGATCCGGGACAGGGCCGAACAATGAGCAGTTCTTC. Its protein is CASRSGTGPNNEQFF. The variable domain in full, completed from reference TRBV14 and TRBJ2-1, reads EAGVTQFPSHSVIEKGQTVTLRCDPISGHDNLYWYRRVMGKEIKFLLHFVKESKQDESGMPNNRFLAERTGGTYSTLKVQPAELEDSGVYFCASRSGTGPNNEQFFGPGTRLTVL.